This is a list of T cell receptor beta chains from one sample in a study of glioma-infiltrating T cells after dendritic cell vaccination. Assay: immunoSEQ multiplex PCR; the TCRdb copy retains only in-frame clones and omits some. Of about 92,000 clones in the sample, around 86% were seen once. The sample was blood, taken before dendritic cell vaccination. The receptors stem from a human donor with glioblastoma. CDR3s include the opening cysteine and the closing phenylalanine or tryptophan. A D gene is named only where the DNA matches it firmly. Size is stated for part of the rows, as once, few or many counts, or as a class when the clone is expanded.

D: TRBD1; V: TRBV19; size: -; J: TRBJ2-7; DNA: TGTGCCAGTAGTATGGGACAGCCAACCTACGAGCAGTACTTC; CDR3: CASSMGQPTYEQYF
D: -; V: TRBV30; size: -; J: TRBJ1-1; DNA: TGTGCCTGGAGTGCGTCCGCTGAAGCTTTCTTT; CDR3: CAWSASAEAFF
D: -; V: TRBV6-1; size: -; J: TRBJ1-5; DNA: TGTGCCAGCAGAGTATCGGGGATTACTCAGCCCCAGCATTTT; CDR3: CASRVSGITQPQHF
D: TRBD2; V: TRBV28; size: medium-sized; J: TRBJ2-7; DNA: TGTGCCAGCAGTTCTGGGGGGGGAACCTACGAGCAGTACTTC; CDR3: CASSSGGGTYEQYF
D: TRBD1; V: TRBV5-1; size: -; J: TRBJ2-2; DNA: TGCGCCAGCAGTTCCAGGGGGAATTCGAACACCGGGGAGCTGTTTTTT; CDR3: CASSSRGNSNTGELFF
D: TRBD2; V: TRBV5-1; size: -; J: TRBJ2-1; DNA: TGCGCCAGCAGCCTCCCGGGAGGGACTAGCGGGAGCTCCTACAATGAGCAGTTCTTC; CDR3: CASSLPGGTSGSSYNEQFF
D: -; V: TRBV6-1; size: -; J: TRBJ2-7; DNA: TGTGCCAGCAGTGAAGCCCTGGGGACACCGTACGAGCAGTACTTC; CDR3: CASSEALGTPYEQYF
D: -; V: TRBV5-6; size: -; J: TRBJ2-1; DNA: TGTGCCAGCAGCTCGTTTAAACAGGGAAAGGCCTACAATGAGCAGTTCTTC; CDR3: CASSSFKQGKAYNEQFF
D: TRBD1; V: TRBV9; size: once; J: TRBJ2-7; DNA: TGTGCCAGCAGCCCCACCGGGACAGGGGGCCGACGTCACGAGCAGTACTTC; CDR3: CASSPTGTGGRRHEQYF
D: -; V: TRBV27; size: -; J: TRBJ2-7; DNA: TGTGCCAGCAGCTTGACCGGGACATCCTACGAGCAGTACTTC; CDR3: CASSLTGTSYEQYF
D: TRBD2; V: TRBV5-1; size: once; J: TRBJ2-3; DNA: TGCGCCAGCAGCTTCAGCGGGGGGACAGATACGCAGTATTTT; CDR3: CASSFSGGTDTQYF
D: -; V: TRBV5-1; size: -; J: TRBJ2-2; DNA: TGCGCCAGCAGCTTGGACGGGAACACCGGGGAGCTGTTTTTT; CDR3: CASSLDGNTGELFF
D: TRBD1; V: TRBV29-1; size: -; J: TRBJ1-2; DNA: TGCAGCGTGGACCGGGACAGCCTTAACTATGGCTACACCTTC; CDR3: CSVDRDSLNYGYTF
D: -; V: TRBV28; size: -; J: TRBJ2-7; DNA: TGTGCCACCTACGGGGAGGTATACGAGCAGTACTTC; CDR3: CATYGEVYEQYF
D: -; V: TRBV29-1; size: -; J: TRBJ1-3; DNA: TGCAGCGTCAACTCAGGGGTCTCTGGAAACACCATATATTTT; CDR3: CSVNSGVSGNTIYF
D: TRBD1; V: TRBV7-2; size: once; J: TRBJ1-2; DNA: TGTGCCAGCAGCTCCGGGACAGGGGTTAACTATGGCTACACCTTC; CDR3: CASSSGTGVNYGYTF